These T cell receptor beta chains were read from a single sample in a study of blood T cell repertoires in COVID-19. Produced via immunoSEQ multiplex PCR; TCRdb's table is partial and in-frame only. The repertoire holds about 220,000 clones, 85% seen once, with more than 2% in the top ten. Sequenced material: peripheral blood. The receptors were gathered from a woman in her 70s with COVID-19, enrolled during active disease. CDR3s include the opening cysteine and the closing phenylalanine or tryptophan. The D gene is left open where the match is weak. Clone size is stated in some rows and not others, as once, few, many or a class when expanded.

J gene,D gene,clone size,V gene,CDR3 protein,CDR3 DNA
TRBJ2-1,TRBD2,once,TRBV19,CASSIWTSGISSYNEQFF,TGTGCCAGTAGTATTTGGACTAGCGGGATAAGCTCCTACAATGAGCAGTTCTTC
TRBJ2-3,TRBD2,once,TRBV3-1/TRBV3-2,CASSQSTSGTSGTDTQYF,TGTGCCAGCAGCCAATCTACCTCCGGGACTAGCGGAACAGATACGCAGTATTTT
TRBJ1-1,TRBD1,-,TRBV15,CATSRDRLNTEAFF,TGTGCCACCAGCAGGGACAGGTTGAACACTGAAGCTTTCTTT
TRBJ2-5,TRBD2,-,TRBV2,CASSEPRGLAGEETQYF,TGTGCCAGCAGTGAGCCCAGAGGACTAGCGGGGGAAGAGACCCAGTACTTC
TRBJ1-1,-,-,TRBV4-3,CASSQDRVGGEAFF,TGCGCCAGCAGCCAAGATAGGGTAGGAGGGGAAGCTTTCTTT
TRBJ1-1,TRBD1,-,TRBV19,CASSIVRGDTEAFF,TGTGCCAGTAGTATAGTCAGGGGGGACACTGAAGCTTTCTTT
TRBJ1-1,TRBD1,-,TRBV9,CASSERTGMNTEAFF,TGTGCCAGCAGCGAAAGGACAGGTATGAACACTGAAGCTTTCTTT
TRBJ1-1,-,-,TRBV19,CASSIDLRVAFF,TGTGCCAGTAGTATTGACCTCAGGGTAGCTTTCTTT
TRBJ2-5,TRBD2,-,TRBV7-6,CASSLVGLAGQETQYF,TGTGCCAGCAGTCTAGTCGGGCTAGCGGGTCAAGAGACCCAGTACTTC
TRBJ2-1,-,-,TRBV7-2,CASSLVGGGQSSYNEQFF,TGTGCCAGCAGCTTAGTAGGTGGAGGGCAGAGCTCCTACAATGAGCAGTTCTTC
TRBJ2-1,TRBD2,-,TRBV6-1,CASSEEGWGTSWSSTYNEQFF,TGTGCCAGCAGTGAAGAAGGTTGGGGGACTAGCTGGTCAAGTACCTACAATGAGCAGTTCTTC
TRBJ1-3,-,-,TRBV9,CASSSQGLSGNTIYF,TGTGCCAGCAGCTCCCAAGGACTCTCTGGAAACACCATATATTTT